Listed here are 17 T cell receptor beta chains from one sample, sequenced in a study of blood T cell repertoires in COVID-19. Sequencing used immunoSEQ multiplex PCR; TCRdb keeps in-frame clones, though not all of them. Counted here are around 300,000 clones, 89% occurring once; the ten biggest clones make up more than 1.5%. The sequenced material came from PBMCs or T cells enriched from blood (not recorded which). These receptors all come from a woman aged 60 to 75 who had recovered from COVID-19.

The rearrangement links TRBV29-1 to TRBJ1-4; a possible D gene is TRBD1 (5 bases). Germline CDR1 SQVTM, CDR2 ANQGSEA. V lost 0 bases and J lost 13, with 15 bases in between. The CDR3 length is 13 residues. In DNA, the CDR3 is TGCAGCGTTGAAGACTCAGGGCCTAGGCGACTGTTTTTT. Protein product: CSVEDSGPRRLFF.

This sequence joins TRBV27 and TRBJ2-3; 8 positions agree with TRBD2. J was trimmed by 2 bases and V by 1 base; bases with no gene match: 14. The length of the CDR3 is 19 residues. Germline V gene lookup returns CDR1 MNHEY and CDR2 SMNVEV (reference sequence). The CDR3 sequence is CASSLWSAGGTKYTDTQYF. For the CDR3, the DNA is TGTGCCAGCAGTTTATGGTCTGCGGGGGGCACAAAATACACAGATACGCAGTATTTT.

The chain couples TRBV30 to TRBJ1-5; D remains ambiguous. This CDR3 region has 15 residues. Trimming shortened V by 0 bases and J by 8 bases, and 17 bases separated the two germline ends. Germline V gene sequence: CDR1 GTSNPN, CDR2 SVGIG (reference sequence). The CDR3 coding sequence is TGTGCCTGGAGTGTTGGCGGAGGGCAATTAAAGCCCCAGCATTTT. Its translation: CAWSVGGGQLKPQHF. The whole variable domain, filled in from reference TRBV30 and TRBJ1-5, reads SQTIHQWPATLVQPVGSPLSLECTVEGTSNPNLYWYRQAAGRGLQLLFYSVGIGQISSEVPQNLSASRPQDRQFILSSKKLLLSDSGFYLCAWSVGGGQLKPQHFGDGTRLSIL.

This clone is a singleton in its sample. The chain employs TRBV25-1 and TRBJ1-4; 8 bases align to TRBD1. CDR1 and CDR2 (germline): MGHDK, SYGVNS. This CDR3 has 14 residues. The ends lost 4 bases at V and 7 bases at J; junction bases unmatched: 5. The chain's CDR3 is CASSGTGWPEKLFF. DNA for the CDR3: TGTGCCAGCAGTGGGACAGGGTGGCCTGAAAAACTGTTTTTT.

The chain is built from TRBV27 and TRBJ1-2, with TRBD1 matching over 9 bases. With V trimmed by 5 bases and J by 5 bases, 18 bases remained unmatched. Germline values: CDR1 MNHEY, CDR2 SMNVEV (reference sequence). The CDR3 length is 18 residues. As DNA, the CDR3 is TGTGCCAGCAGTCACCGTCCCGGGACAGGGATTTATGAATATGGCTACACCTTC. Translating gives CASSHRPGTGIYEYGYTF.

This chain joins TRBV29-1 and TRBJ2-3; 11 bases align to TRBD2. Per germline, CDR1 SQVTM and CDR2 ANQGSEA. V was clipped by 3 bases and J by 4 bases; unmatched bases: 6. There are 15 residues in the CDR3. The CDR3 DNA is TGCAGCGTTGAGGTGACTAGCGGGGTCTCAGATACGCAGTATTTT. Protein: CSVEVTSGVSDTQYF.

The chain links TRBV15 to TRBJ2-5; maybe TRBD2 (6 bases). The V and J ends lost 0 bases and 5 bases respectively, with 13 bases between them. The CDR3 runs 15 residues. Germline loops: CDR1 LNHNV, CDR2 YYDKDF (reference sequence). CDR3 region: CATSRDTLASETQYF. DNA of the CDR3: TGTGCCACCAGCAGAGATACACTAGCCTCGGAGACCCAGTACTTC.

The rearrangement uses TRBV7-3 and TRBJ1-3, with D possibly being TRBD1 (6 bases). There are 14 residues in the CDR3. V was shortened by 4 bases and J by 1 base, with 8 bases between the two germline ends. Per the germline V gene, CDR1 is SGHTA and CDR2 is FQGTGA. The CDR3 nucleotides read TGTGCCAGCAGCTCCCAGGGGTCTGGAAACACCATATATTTT. This gives the protein CASSSQGSGNTIYF.

The V and J genes are TRBV27 and TRBJ1-3; no clear D gene. Per the germline V gene, CDR1 is MNHEY and CDR2 is SMNVEV (reference sequence). V dropped 2 bases and J dropped 0 bases, with 11 bases sitting between them. CDR3 length: 16 amino acids. CDR3 bases: TGTGCCAGCAGTTTAAACCCCCCAGGCTCTGGAAACACCATATATTTT. Its translation: CASSLNPPGSGNTIYF.

The genes are TRBV10-3 and TRBJ2-4; possibly TRBD2 for D (6 bases). V dropped 0 bases and J dropped 8 bases, with 14 bases sitting between them. The CDR3 runs 15 residues. The germline V gene has CDR1 ENHRY and CDR2 SYGVKD. The CDR3: CAISESVGLGYIQYF. CDR3 DNA sequence: TGTGCCATCAGTGAGTCGGTGGGACTGGGTTACATTCAGTACTTC.

Of note for this clone: This sample includes further DNA sequences coding for the same CDR3. The rearrangement uses TRBV30 and TRBJ1-2; unclear D gene. CDR1 and CDR2 from the germline V gene are GTSNPN and SVGIG (reference sequence). CDR3 size: 12 residues. The V end lost 1 base, the J end lost 7 bases, and 10 bases lay between the germline ends. The CDR3 sequence: CAWSAPPVGYTF. The CDR3 DNA sequence: TGTGCCTGGAGTGCCCCCCCTGTTGGCTACACCTTC.

V gene TRBV19 combines with J gene TRBJ1-3; D unclear. This CDR3 contains 15 residues. The germline V gene encodes CDR1 LNHDA and CDR2 SQIVND (reference sequence). Trimming left V 4 bases short and J 4 bases short, with 14 bases between. CDR3 region: CASSTILSPGNTIYF. For the CDR3, the DNA is TGTGCCAGTAGTACGATACTCTCTCCCGGAAACACCATATATTTT.

On this clone itself: This CDR3 is also generated by other DNA sequences in the sample. The rearrangement uses TRBV6-5 and TRBJ2-7; unclear D gene. Germline loops: CDR1 MNHEY, CDR2 SVGAGI. The CDR3 extends over 13 amino acids. With 6 bases removed from V and 2 bases from J, the gap between germline ends came to 11 bases. Here the CDR3 reads CASRLAGTYEQYF. The DNA for the CDR3 is TGTGCCAGCAGATTAGCTGGCACCTACGAGCAGTACTTC.

The rearrangement joins TRBV5-8 to TRBJ2-7; tentative D call: TRBD1 (6 bases). There are 14 residues in the CDR3. Germline CDR1 and CDR2: SGHTS and YDEGEE. Trimming left V 4 bases short and J 4 bases short, with 15 bases between. In DNA, the CDR3 is TGTGCCAGCAGCCTACAGGGAAAGGGGTACGAGCAGTACTTC. Its protein product is CASSLQGKGYEQYF.

V is TRBV9 and J is TRBJ1-2; no reliable D call. This CDR3 has 14 amino acids. Germline V gene sequence: CDR1 SGDLS, CDR2 YYNGEE. Trimming shortened V by 1 base and J by 1 base, and 8 bases separated the two germline ends. CDR3 coding DNA: TGTGCCAGCAGCGTAACGAGCCTTAACTATGGCTACACCTTC. As protein: CASSVTSLNYGYTF.

The rearrangement uses TRBV9 and TRBJ1-2; TRBD1 matches 8 bases. From germline, CDR1 is SGDLS and CDR2 YYNGEE. Trimming at V came to 4 bases and at J to 4 bases, leaving 12 bases not matched to a gene. The CDR3 sequence is 16 residues long. DNA for the CDR3: TGTGCCAGCAGCTCCAACCCCGGGACAGGACCCTATGGCTACACCTTC. Protein product: CASSSNPGTGPYGYTF.

This clone was observed a single time. The rearrangement links TRBV7-9 to TRBJ2-3; D possibly corresponds to TRBD2 (5 bases). CDR3 length: 15 amino acids. V lost 1 base and J lost 3, with 11 bases in between. Germline V gene lookup returns CDR1 SEHNR and CDR2 FQNEAQ (reference sequence). CDR3 in DNA: TGTGCCAGCAGCTTAGGAGGGCGAAGGACAGATACGCAGTATTTT. Protein: CASSLGGRRTDTQYF.